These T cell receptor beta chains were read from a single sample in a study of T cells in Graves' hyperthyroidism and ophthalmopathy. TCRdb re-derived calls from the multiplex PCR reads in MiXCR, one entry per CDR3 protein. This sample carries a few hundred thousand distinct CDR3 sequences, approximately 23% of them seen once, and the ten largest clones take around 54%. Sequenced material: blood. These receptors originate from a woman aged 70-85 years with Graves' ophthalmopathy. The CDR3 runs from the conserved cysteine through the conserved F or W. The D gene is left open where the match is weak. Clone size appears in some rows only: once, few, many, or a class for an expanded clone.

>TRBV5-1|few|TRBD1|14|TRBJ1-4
CASSSDRGGEKLFF
TGCGCCAGCAGCTCTGACAGGGGTGGGGAAAAACTGTTTTTT
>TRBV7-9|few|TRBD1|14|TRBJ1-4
CASSPAGGNEKLFF
TGTGCCAGCAGCCCCGCAGGGGGCAATGAAAAACTGTTTTTT
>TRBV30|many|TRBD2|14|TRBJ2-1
CAWRVLAGRNEQFF
TGTGCCTGGAGAGTACTAGCGGGAAGGAATGAGCAGTTCTTC
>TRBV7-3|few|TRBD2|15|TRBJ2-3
CASSLSGGRRDTQYF
TGTGCCAGCAGCTTATCGGGAGGGCGAAGAGATACGCAGTATTTT
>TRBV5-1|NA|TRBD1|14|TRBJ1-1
CASNLDRAGTEAFF
TGCGCCAGCAACTTGGACAGGGCCGGGACTGAAGCTTTCTTT
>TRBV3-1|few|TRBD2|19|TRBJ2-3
CASSHPHFGGRAFTDTQYF
TGTGCCAGCAGCCACCCACACTTCGGGGGGAGGGCCTTCACAGATACGCAGTATTTT
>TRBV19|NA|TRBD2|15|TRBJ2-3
CASSIGLAGVDTQYF
TGTGCCAGTAGTATTGGACTAGCGGGAGTTGATACGCAGTATTTT
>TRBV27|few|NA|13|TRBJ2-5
CASSFSQGSIQYF
TGTGCCAGCAGTTTCAGTCAGGGGAGTATCCAGTACTTC
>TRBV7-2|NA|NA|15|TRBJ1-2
CASSLAVGRNYGYTF
TGTGCCAGCAGCTTAGCGGTAGGGCGGAACTATGGCTACACCTTC
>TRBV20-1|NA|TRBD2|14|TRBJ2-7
CSARTSGRAVEQYF
TGCAGTGCACGGACTAGCGGGAGGGCCGTCGAGCAGTACTTC
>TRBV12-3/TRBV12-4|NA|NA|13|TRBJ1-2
CASRGDPGYGYTF
TGTGCCAGCAGGGGGGACCCGGGCTATGGCTACACCTTC
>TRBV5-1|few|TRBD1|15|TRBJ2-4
CASSGTGEGWDIQYF
TGCGCCAGCAGCGGGACAGGGGAAGGTTGGGACATTCAGTACTTC
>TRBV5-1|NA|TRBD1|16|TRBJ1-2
CASSLGTGRSNYGYTF
TGCGCCAGCAGCTTGGGGACAGGCCGGAGTAACTATGGCTACACCTTC
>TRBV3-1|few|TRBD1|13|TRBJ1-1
CASSQRQGHEAFF
TGTGCCAGCAGCCAACGACAGGGCCATGAAGCTTTCTTT
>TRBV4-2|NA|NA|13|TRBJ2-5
CASSFRDSRTQYF
TGTGCCAGCAGCTTCCGGGACTCTCGAACCCAGTACTTC
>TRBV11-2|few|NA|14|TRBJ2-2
CASSLTVGAGELFF
TGTGCCAGCAGCTTAACAGTCGGGGCCGGGGAGCTGTTTTTT
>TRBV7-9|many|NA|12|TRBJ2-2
CASSSSAGELFF
TGTGCCAGCAGTAGCTCGGCCGGGGAGCTGTTTTTT
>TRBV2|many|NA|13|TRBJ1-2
CASSPDRIYGYTF
TGTGCCAGCAGTCCGGACAGAATATATGGCTACACCTTC
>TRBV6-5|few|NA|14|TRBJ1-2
CASSYLTRSGGYTF
TGTGCCAGCAGTTACTTGACTCGCTCGGGGGGCTACACCTTC
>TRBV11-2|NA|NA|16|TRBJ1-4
CASSLVWGTRDEKLFF
TGTGCCAGCAGCTTAGTGTGGGGGACCCGGGATGAAAAACTGTTTTTT
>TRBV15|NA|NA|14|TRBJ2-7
CTTSREAGAYEQYF
TGTACCACCAGCAGAGAGGCTGGGGCCTACGAGCAGTACTTC
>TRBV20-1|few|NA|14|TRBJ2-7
CSACTPGITYEQYF
TGCAGTGCTTGTACCCCCGGGATCACCTACGAGCAGTACTTC
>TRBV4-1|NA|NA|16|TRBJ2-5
CASSTNKGARQETQYF
TGCGCCAGCAGCACCAACAAAGGGGCACGCCAAGAGACCCAGTACTTC
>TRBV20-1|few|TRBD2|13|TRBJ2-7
CSAQTSAAYEQYF
TGCAGTGCTCAGACTAGCGCGGCCTACGAGCAGTACTTC
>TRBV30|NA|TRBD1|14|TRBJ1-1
CAWRAGGQGTEAFF
TGTGCCTGGAGGGCAGGGGGGCAAGGTACTGAAGCTTTCTTT
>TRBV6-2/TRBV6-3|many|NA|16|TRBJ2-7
CASTQRGASLRYEQYF
TGTGCCAGCACCCAACGCGGGGCGAGCCTTCGCTACGAGCAGTACTTC
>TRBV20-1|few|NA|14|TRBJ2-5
CSARGGHNQETQYF
TGCAGTGCTAGAGGGGGCCACAACCAAGAGACCCAGTACTTC
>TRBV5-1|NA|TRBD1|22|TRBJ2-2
CASIYPPLSPGQGASNTGELFF
TGCGCCAGCATCTACCCGCCTCTGAGTCCAGGACAGGGGGCGTCGAACACCGGGGAGCTGTTTTTT
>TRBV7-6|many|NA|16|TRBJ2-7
CASSLVSGARSYEQYF
TGTGCCAGCAGCTTAGTGTCAGGGGCGCGTTCCTACGAGCAGTACTTC
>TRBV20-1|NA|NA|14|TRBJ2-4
CSAQTGAAKNIQYF
TGCAGTGCCCAGACAGGTGCCGCCAAAAACATTCAGTACTTC
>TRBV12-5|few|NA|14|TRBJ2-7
CASGLETSSYEQYF
TGTGCTAGTGGTTTGGAGACAAGCTCCTACGAGCAGTACTTC
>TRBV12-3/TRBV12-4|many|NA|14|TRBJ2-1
CASSRGSHYNEQFF
TGTGCCAGCAGTAGGGGATCACATTACAATGAGCAGTTCTTC